This T cell receptor beta chain was obtained from a study of cytomegalovirus exposure and HLA in healthy donors. In the case of this clone: What it binds is unknown.

General study points: Cytomegalovirus association was listed for approximately 150 TCR beta chains. Testing in vitro showed a few CMV-associated chains specific for CMV antigens. Most TCR sequences showed up rarely, but some public TCRs showed up in many donors.

V gave up 1 base and J gave up 2 bases; unmatched junction bases: 8. Germline lookup yields CDR1 SGHVS and CDR2 FQNEAQ. This CDR3 has 17 residues. Only in-frame clones appear in the TCRdb table, and some are missing; sequencing was by immunoSEQ multiplex PCR. The sample holds 180,000 or so clones, about nine tenths seen once. The TCR sequence derives from a young man in good health and CMV-seropositive. The sample taken for sequencing was PBMCs. V gene TRBV7-8 combines with J gene TRBJ1-2, with 9 bases matching TRBD1. The DNA for the CDR3 is TGTGCCAGCAGCTTAGAGGCCGGGACAGGGAGAAACTATGGCTACACCTTC. This encodes CASSLEAGTGRNYGYTF.